Following are 30 T cell receptor beta chains from one sample sequenced in a study of blood T cell repertoires in COVID-19. TCRdb keeps only in-frame clones here, not all; method: immunoSEQ multiplex PCR. This sample yields over 600,000 clones, of which about nine tenths are seen a single time; about 0.26% belongs to the top ten. The material sequenced was peripheral blood. Receptor source: a woman aged 18-29 years with acute or convalescent COVID-19.

The V and J genes are TRBV6-2 or TRBV6-3 and TRBJ1-3; D uncertain. The CDR3 has 15 amino acids. Trimming removed 0 bases from V and 0 bases from J, with 6 bases in between. Germline V lookup: CDR1 MNHEY, CDR2 SVGEGT. The CDR3 nucleotides read TGTGCCAGCAGTTACTCAAGCGTCTCTGGAAACACCATATATTTT. The encoded protein is CASSYSSVSGNTIYF.

The chain has TRBV6-5 and TRBJ1-5; possible D gene TRBD1, 6 bases. Germline V gives CDR1 MNHEY, CDR2 SVGAGI. This CDR3 has 14 amino acids. The V gene lost 6 bases and the J gene lost 6 bases, with 15 bases spanning the gap. CDR3 nucleotide sequence: TGTGCCAGCAGCACAACAGGGTTGTCTCAGCCCCAGCATTTT. Protein: CASSTTGLSQPQHF.

The chain combines TRBV11-2 with TRBJ2-7; 11 bases fit TRBD1. Germline CDR1 SGHAT, CDR2 FQNNGV. The CDR3 loop spans 14 amino acids. V lost 0 bases, J lost 6 bases, and 1 base stayed unmatched. This CDR3 is CASSLEGTGGEQYF. CDR3 bases: TGTGCCAGCAGCTTAGAGGGGACAGGGGGCGAGCAGTACTTC.

The CDR3 here is CASSPDRISGNTIYF. CDR3 sequence (DNA): TGTGCCAGCAGCCCAGACAGGATCTCTGGAAACACCATATATTTT. V is TRBV7-2 and J is TRBJ1-3, with D possibly being TRBD1 (6 bases). The CDR3 is 15 amino acids. V was shortened by 5 bases and J by 0 bases, with 11 bases between the two germline ends. Germline CDR1 and CDR2: SGHTA and FQGNSA. Together with reference TRBV7-2 and TRBJ1-3, the CDR3 gives the full variable domain: GAGVSQSPSNKVTEKGKDVELRCDPISGHTALYWYRQSLGQGLEFLIYFQGNSAPDKSGLPSDRFSAERTGGSVSTLTIQRTQQEDSAVYLCASSPDRISGNTIYFGEGSWLTVV.

This chain connects TRBV9 to TRBJ1-2, with 9 bases that match TRBD1. The junction had 24 bases not matched to a gene; V was cut back by 1 base and J by 5 bases. The length of the CDR3 is 21 residues. Germline V gene sequence: CDR1 SGDLS, CDR2 YYNGEE. In DNA, the CDR3 is TGTGCCAGCAGCGTAAACCCCTCCACGGGACAGGGAGTTATTCCCGGGTATGGCTACACCTTC. Amino acid sequence: CASSVNPSTGQGVIPGYGYTF.

The CDR3: CASSLPVTDTQYF. The CDR3 bases are TGTGCCAGCTCTCTCCCCGTCACAGATACGCAGTATTTT. The chain joins TRBV13 to TRBJ2-3, with D unclear. Trimming pared 8 bases from V and 2 bases from J, leaving 11 bases between. CDR3 length: 13 amino acids. Germline V CDR1 and CDR2: PRHDT, FYEKMQ (reference sequence).

The chain uses TRBV5-1 and TRBJ1-6, with 10 bases matching TRBD1. The CDR3 length is 15 residues. Unmatched junction bases numbered 5, after V lost 4 bases and J lost 7 bases. Per the germline V gene, CDR1 is SGHRS and CDR2 is YFSETQ. In DNA, the CDR3 is TGCGCCAGCAGCCACGGGACAGGGGAAAATTCACCCCTCCACTTT. Its protein is CASSHGTGENSPLHF.

The rearrangement links TRBV18 to TRBJ2-7; tentatively, D is TRBD1 (7 bases). Trimming removed 3 bases at V and 5 bases at J, with 14 bases between. This CDR3 has 14 residues. Germline V gene lookup returns CDR1 KGHSH and CDR2 LQKENI. CDR3 residues: CASSPTGGGDEQYF. The CDR3, as DNA: TGTGCCAGCTCACCCACAGGAGGGGGCGACGAGCAGTACTTC.

This clone was picked up one time. V gene TRBV25-1 combines with J gene TRBJ1-6; the match to TRBD1 covers 8 bases. Germline V lookup: CDR1 MGHDK, CDR2 SYGVNS. The J segment lost 8 bases and the V segment lost 4 bases, leaving 7 bases of the junction unmatched. This CDR3 is 15 amino acids long. CDR3 sequence (DNA): TGTGCCAGCAGTGCCCGGGACAGGATGGATTCACCCCTCCACTTT. As protein: CASSARDRMDSPLHF.

The chain links TRBV10-3 to TRBJ1-4; 9 positions match TRBD1. This CDR3 has 13 amino acids. Germline V gives CDR1 ENHRY, CDR2 SYGVKD. Trimming removed 11 bases from V and 11 bases from J; junction bases left unmatched: 12. The CDR3 loop reads CAVRGTGSQKLFF. The CDR3 DNA reads as TGTGCCGTCCGGGGGACAGGGAGTCAGAAACTGTTTTTT.

The chain combines TRBV6-4 with TRBJ1-2; TRBD1 is a possible D gene (5 bases). CDR3 length: 14 amino acids. Germline CDR1 is MRHNA and CDR2 is SNTAGT. V was trimmed by 3 bases and J by 2 bases, leaving 10 bases between them. The CDR3 protein is CASSESQENYGYTF. In DNA form, the CDR3 reads TGTGCCAGCAGTGAATCACAGGAGAACTATGGCTACACCTTC.

The chain carries TRBV25-1 and TRBJ1-1; perhaps TRBD1 as D (5 bases). Looked up from germline, CDR1 is MGHDK and CDR2 is SYGVNS. The CDR3 runs 14 residues. Trimming removed 3 bases from V and 7 bases from J, with 15 bases in between. In DNA, the CDR3 is TGTGCCAGCAGTGAGGCAGGGTTTTGGAATGAAGCTTTCTTT. Translated, it gives CASSEAGFWNEAFF.

The chain links TRBV9 to TRBJ1-2; a weak D match, TRBD1 (6 bases). V lost 7 bases and J 10 bases, leaving 14 bases between the germline ends. Germline values: CDR1 SGDLS, CDR2 YYNGEE. The CDR3 covers 11 residues. The CDR3 loop reads CASRRGAAYTF. The CDR3 DNA follows: TGTGCCAGCCGACGGGGGGCTGCCTACACCTTC. The full variable domain, its missing parts supplied by reference TRBV9 and TRBJ1-2, is DSGVTQTPKHLITATGQRVTLRCSPRSGDLSVYWYQQSLDQGLQFLIQYYNGEERAKGNILERFSAQQFPDLHSELNLSSLELGDSALYFCASRRGAAYTFGSGTRLTVV.

The chain uses TRBV6-6 and TRBJ2-2, with D possibly matching TRBD2 (5 bases). Germline CDR1 reads MNHNY; CDR2 reads SVGAGI (reference sequence). CDR3 length equals 14 residues. The ends were cut back, 7 bases at V and 7 bases at J, with 16 bases in the middle. CDR3 sequence (DNA): TGTGCCAGCACCCCGGACTCCTGGGGCGGGGAGCTGTTTTTT. It is translated as CASTPDSWGGELFF.

This clone appeared a single time. V usage is TRBV11-2 and J usage is TRBJ2-3; 8 nucleotides align to TRBD1. The germline V gene has CDR1 SGHAT and CDR2 FQNNGV. The junction had 2 bases not matched to a gene; V was cut back by 0 bases and J by 6 bases. CDR3 size: 14 residues. The CDR3 here is CASSLDQGADTQYF. As DNA, the CDR3 is TGTGCCAGCAGCTTAGATCAGGGGGCGGATACGCAGTATTTT.

The chain recombines TRBV19 with TRBJ1-3; weak D call: TRBD1 (6 bases). This CDR3 is built from 18 residues. CDR1 and CDR2 from the germline V gene are LNHDA and SQIVND (reference sequence). Trimming took off 4 bases at V and 0 bases at J, with 19 bases between the two ends. Here the CDR3 reads CASSTLQGSMSSGNTIYF. The CDR3 nucleotides are TGTGCCAGTAGTACCTTACAGGGATCTATGAGCTCTGGAAACACCATATATTTT.

V and J are TRBV5-1 and TRBJ2-6; tentative D call: TRBD2 (6 bases). The CDR3 sequence is 16 residues long. The germline V gene has CDR1 SGHRS and CDR2 YFSETQ. V lost 0 bases, J lost 1 base, and 8 bases lay in between. The CDR3 sequence: CASSLGGVSGANVLTF. The DNA for the CDR3 is TGCGCCAGCAGCTTGGGCGGGGTATCTGGGGCCAACGTCCTGACTTTC.

This chain uses TRBV7-2 with TRBJ1-2; D unclear. There are 15 residues in the CDR3. With 0 bases removed from V and 4 bases from J, the gap between germline ends came to 12 bases. Per germline, CDR1 SGHTA and CDR2 FQGNSA. This CDR3 is CASSLADGSTYGYTF. The CDR3 nucleotides are TGTGCCAGCAGCTTAGCTGACGGGTCTACCTATGGCTACACCTTC.

This rearrangement joins TRBV9 to TRBJ2-5, with 7 nucleotides matching TRBD2. This CDR3 is built from 14 residues. J lost 2 bases, V lost 3 bases, and 4 bases had no gene match. Germline V gives CDR1 SGDLS, CDR2 YYNGEE. The CDR3 is CASSAQRGQETQYF. The CDR3 DNA reads as TGTGCCAGCAGCGCCCAGCGGGGACAAGAGACCCAGTACTTC.

This chain joins TRBV9 and TRBJ1-2; D not resolved. V lost 0 bases to trimming and J lost 6 bases, with 6 bases between them. This CDR3 is built from 12 residues. The germline CDR1 and CDR2 sequences are SGDLS and YYNGEE. This CDR3 is CASSVDQNGYTF. The CDR3 nucleotides read TGTGCCAGCAGCGTAGATCAGAATGGCTACACCTTC. The complete variable domain, with remaining parts taken from reference TRBV9 and TRBJ1-2, reads DSGVTQTPKHLITATGQRVTLRCSPRSGDLSVYWYQQSLDQGLQFLIQYYNGEERAKGNILERFSAQQFPDLHSELNLSSLELGDSALYFCASSVDQNGYTFGSGTRLTVV.

This clone was found once. CDR3 region: CAISERTVNQPQHF. CDR3 coding DNA: TGTGCCATCAGTGAGCGGACAGTCAATCAGCCCCAGCATTTT. This sequence joins TRBV10-3 and TRBJ1-5; D may be TRBD1 (6 bases). V was shortened by 2 bases and J by 3 bases, with 8 bases between the two germline ends. From germline, CDR1 is ENHRY and CDR2 SYGVKD. This CDR3 is 14 amino acids long.

This clone was detected once. This chain links TRBV13 with TRBJ1-2; 7 bases agree with TRBD1. CDR1 PRHDT and CDR2 FYEKMQ come from the germline V gene (reference sequence). The CDR3 has 15 residues. V lost 5 bases and J lost 1; bases outside the gene matches: 7. This CDR3 reads CASSRGTDLNYGYTF. CDR3 nucleotides: TGTGCCAGCAGCCGGGGGACAGATCTTAACTATGGCTACACCTTC.

This clone is a singleton in its sample. V and J are TRBV19 and TRBJ2-7, with a weak D call TRBD2 (6 bases). The CDR3 extends over 14 amino acids. Between the trimmed V and J ends, which lost 3 bases and 1 base, there was a span of 10 bases. CDR1 LNHDA and CDR2 SQIVND come from the germline V gene (reference sequence). This CDR3 reads CASSIREESYEQYF. The CDR3 DNA reads TGTGCCAGTAGTATCAGGGAGGAATCCTACGAGCAGTACTTC.

The rearrangement links TRBV18 to TRBJ1-1; possible D gene TRBD1, 6 bases. CDR3 length: 14 amino acids. V lost 1 base to trimming and J lost 7 bases, with 13 bases between them. Per germline, CDR1 KGHSH and CDR2 LQKENI. DNA of the CDR3: TGTGCCAGCTCACCACTCCGGACAGCCCTTGAAGCTTTCTTT. Translated, it gives CASSPLRTALEAFF.

V is TRBV3-1 (or the pseudogene TRBV3-2) and J is TRBJ2-2; 8 nucleotides line up with TRBD2. V dropped 1 base and J dropped 3; count of bases not matched to a gene: 4. The CDR3 sequence is 16 residues long. The germline V gene encodes CDR1 LGHDT and CDR2 YNNKEL (reference sequence). The CDR3 bases are TGTGCCAGCAGCCAAGGTGCGGGGGGCGACACCGGGGAGCTGTTTTTT. Protein sequence: CASSQGAGGDTGELFF.

This chain joins TRBV2 and TRBJ1-2; no clear D gene. The CDR3 runs 12 residues. Looked up from germline, CDR1 is SNHLY and CDR2 is FYNNEI. V dropped 1 base and J dropped 8 bases, with 8 bases sitting between them. The CDR3: CASSEGGRGYTF. DNA of the CDR3: TGTGCCAGCAGTGAAGGTGGCAGGGGCTACACCTTC. Full variable domain (missing parts from reference TRBV2 and TRBJ1-2): EPEVTQTPSHQVTQMGQEVILRCVPISNHLYFYWYRQILGQKVEFLVSFYNNEISEKSEIFDDQFSVERPDGSNFTLKIRSTKLEDSAMYFCASSEGGRGYTFGSGTRLTVV.

The rearrangement links TRBV6-6 to TRBJ2-1, with 8 bases that match TRBD2. V lost 4 bases, J lost 7 bases, and 9 bases stayed unmatched. The CDR3 sequence is 15 residues long. Germline CDR1 reads MNHNY; CDR2 reads SVGAGI (reference sequence). The CDR3: CASSSRVAGSNEQFF. Here the CDR3 DNA reads TGTGCCAGCAGTTCTCGGGTAGCGGGGTCTAATGAGCAGTTCTTC.

This clone was observed a handful of times. The chain employs TRBV25-1 and TRBJ1-3; D may be TRBD1 (6 bases). This CDR3 spans 17 amino acids. V was shortened by 2 bases and J by 5 bases, with 19 bases between the two germline ends. Germline CDR1 and CDR2: MGHDK and SYGVNS. The CDR3 reads CASSERGGAGSRNTIYF. CDR3 bases: TGTGCCAGCAGTGAAAGAGGGGGGGCAGGTTCGCGAAACACCATATATTTT.

CDR3 region: CASSGGVRETQYF. CDR3 nucleotides: TGTGCCAGCAGCGGGGGAGTTAGGGAGACCCAGTACTTC. The chain recombines TRBV6-5 with TRBJ2-5; tentatively, D is TRBD2 (6 bases). The V and J ends lost 6 bases and 5 bases respectively, with 13 bases between them. From germline, CDR1 is MNHEY and CDR2 SVGAGI. This CDR3 region has 13 residues.

The chain combines TRBV3-1 (or the pseudogene TRBV3-2) with TRBJ2-7; 9 nucleotides align to TRBD2. V shed 5 bases and J 3 bases; nucleotides not matched to a gene: 5. Germline values: CDR1 LGHDT, CDR2 YNNKEL (reference sequence). The CDR3 contains 14 residues. CDR3 nucleotides: TGTGCCAGCAGCAGGACTAGCGTTGGCTACGAGCAGTACTTC. Its translation: CASSRTSVGYEQYF.